Below, 25 T cell receptor beta chains from the same sample are listed, as sequenced in a study of beta chain features in type 1 diabetes. Expressed TCRB transcripts were sequenced because the isolated RNA had all been reverse transcribed beforehand. Profiling relied on immunoSEQ multiplex PCR, and the TCRdb table lists in-frame clones only, not all of them. Counted here are around 70,000 clones, about 50% occurring once; the ten biggest clones make up about 0.74%. Regarding the study as a whole: All four CD4+ subsets of Type 1 diabetes patients contained TCRB CDR3s that were moderately but significantly shorter.

For these TCRs, the target antigens are not known. Material for sequencing was central memory CD4+ T cells from blood. These receptors originate from a young man with type 1 diabetes.

A few counts support this clone. The CDR3 loop is CASSSTGATNSPLHF. The CDR3 nucleotides read TGTGCCAGCAGCTCAACAGGGGCTACTAATTCACCCCTCCACTTT. The chain employs TRBV6-5 and TRBJ1-6, with 7 nucleotides matching TRBD1. V lost 6 bases to trimming and J lost 6 bases; unmatched junction nucleotides: 8. CDR3 length: 15 residues. The germline V gene encodes CDR1 MNHEY and CDR2 SVGAGI.

There are a few counts of this clone. The chain combines TRBV29-1 with TRBJ2-1; D is uncertain. The germline CDR1 and CDR2 sequences are SQVTM and ANQGSEA. The CDR3 extends over 15 amino acids. Trimming pared 7 bases from V and 0 bases from J, leaving 16 bases between. The CDR3 DNA reads TGCAGCGGCCTAAACCCGACAATCTCCTACAATGAGCAGTTCTTC. Translation gives CSGLNPTISYNEQFF.

This clone was counted only a few times. CDR3 DNA sequence: TGCGCCAGCAGTTTTCAGGGAACAGATACGCAGTATTTT. Its translation is CASSFQGTDTQYF. The chain joins TRBV10-1 to TRBJ2-3; D might be TRBD1 (5 bases). Per the germline V gene, CDR1 is WNHNN and CDR2 is SYGVQD (reference sequence). V lost 5 bases, J lost 3 bases, and 9 bases lay in between. The CDR3 covers 13 residues.

The V gene is TRBV5-1, the J gene TRBJ1-2; 8 bases match TRBD1. With 4 bases clipped from V and 0 bases from J, the junction kept 11 bases outside the gene matches. CDR1 and CDR2 from the germline V gene are SGHRS and YFSETQ. The CDR3 is 17 amino acids. CDR3: CASSNRDRSNTNYGYTF. CDR3 DNA sequence: TGCGCCAGCAGCAACCGGGACAGGAGCAATACTAACTATGGCTACACCTTC. Full variable domain (missing parts from reference TRBV5-1 and TRBJ1-2): KAGVTQTPRYLIKTRGQQVTLSCSPISGHRSVSWYQQTPGQGLQFLFEYFSETQRNKGNFPGRFSGRQFSNSRSEMNVSTLELGDSALYLCASSNRDRSNTNYGYTFGSGTRLTVV.

This chain connects TRBV7-2 to TRBJ2-5, with a weak D call TRBD1 (6 bases). V lost 4 bases and J 3 bases, leaving 12 bases between the germline ends. The CDR3 length is 14 residues. CDR1 is SGHTA and CDR2 is FQGNSA in the germline V gene. The CDR3 is CASSSGTTKETQYF. The CDR3 bases are TGTGCCAGCAGCTCCGGGACAACAAAAGAGACCCAGTACTTC.

This clone was counted only a few times. The chain has TRBV2 and TRBJ1-1; 7 bases line up with TRBD1. Germline CDR1 SNHLY, CDR2 FYNNEI. The V segment lost 0 bases and the J segment 0 bases; nucleotides outside the gene matches: 1. The CDR3 loop spans 15 amino acids. The CDR3 loop reads CASSEAGGLNTEAFF. In DNA, the CDR3 is TGTGCCAGCAGTGAAGCAGGGGGCTTGAACACTGAAGCTTTCTTT.

CDR3 sequence: CASSLGQGQSPLHF. CDR3 DNA: TGTGCCAGCAGCTTGGGGCAGGGCCAATCACCCCTCCACTTT. V usage is TRBV5-6 and J usage is TRBJ1-6, with a weak D call TRBD1 (5 bases). The CDR3 totals 14 residues. Germline CDR1 is SGHDT and CDR2 is YYEEEE. V shed 0 bases and J shed 10 bases, with 11 bases lying between them.

The V call is TRBV10-3, the J call TRBJ1-2; 12 nucleotides align to TRBD1. Germline loops: CDR1 ENHRY, CDR2 SYGVKD. The junction had 10 bases not matched to a gene; V was cut back by 6 bases and J by 2 bases. CDR3 length: 17 residues. This CDR3 reads CAISEGQGALSNYGYTF. As DNA, the CDR3 is TGTGCCATCAGCGAGGGACAGGGGGCGTTGTCCAACTATGGCTACACCTTC.

This clone has a handful of counts. The V and J genes are TRBV28 and TRBJ2-5; D unclear. V was pared by 5 bases and J by 5 bases, with 12 bases between. The CDR3 covers 13 residues. Germline assignment: CDR1 MDHEN and CDR2 SYDVKM. The CDR3 DNA sequence: TGTGCCAGCAGTCATGGTACTCCGGAGACCCAGTACTTC. Protein sequence: CASSHGTPETQYF.

This clone came up once. The chain combines TRBV5-1 with TRBJ1-4; TRBD1 aligns across 9 bases. V dropped 4 bases and J dropped 8; count of bases not matched to a gene: 9. This CDR3 has 15 residues. Per germline, CDR1 SGHRS and CDR2 YFSETQ. This CDR3 is CASSVIPGQGEKLFF. DNA of the CDR3: TGCGCCAGCAGCGTCATACCGGGACAGGGAGAAAAACTGTTTTTT.

The gene calls are TRBV28 and TRBJ2-3; the D gene is possibly TRBD1 (5 bases). Trimming left V 7 bases short and J 6 bases short, with 17 bases between. Germline assignment: CDR1 MDHEN and CDR2 SYDVKM. CDR3 length: 14 amino acids. The chain's CDR3 is CASTRGAQADTQYF. The CDR3 bases are TGTGCCAGCACCCGTGGGGCGCAAGCTGATACGCAGTATTTT. The full variable domain, in which reference TRBV28 and TRBJ2-3 provide the parts outside the CDR3, is DVKVTQSSRYLVKRTGEKVFLECVQDMDHENMFWYRQDPGLGLRLIYFSYDVKMKEKGDIPEGYSVSREKKERFSLILESASTNQTSMYLCASTRGAQADTQYFGPGTRLTVL.

This clone has more than one count but fewer than ten. V and J are TRBV5-1 and TRBJ1-2, with 7 bases fitting TRBD1. From germline, CDR1 is SGHRS and CDR2 YFSETQ. CDR3 length: 15 residues. V trimming: 4 bases; J trimming: 3 bases; junction bases outside the gene matches: 9. The CDR3 region is CASSPGQRSDYGYTF. The CDR3 DNA reads as TGCGCCAGCAGCCCGGGACAGCGGTCGGACTATGGCTACACCTTC.

The V gene is TRBV5-1, the J gene TRBJ2-5; D is perhaps TRBD2 (5 bases). V was pared by 1 base and J by 7 bases, with 11 bases between. The CDR3 contains 13 residues. Per the germline V gene, CDR1 is SGHRS and CDR2 is YFSETQ. The CDR3 loop is CASSLSEAGTQYF. CDR3 sequence (DNA): TGCGCCAGCAGCTTGAGTGAGGCGGGGACCCAGTACTTC.

This clone is labeled as medium-sized. The chain combines TRBV29-1 with TRBJ2-1, with 7 bases that match TRBD1. This CDR3 has 11 residues. Looked up from germline, CDR1 is SQVTM and CDR2 is ANQGSEA. Trimming cost V 5 bases and J 8 bases; bases outside gene matches: 3. The DNA for the CDR3 is TGCAGCGTTAGACAGGGTCATGAGCAGTTCTTC. As protein: CSVRQGHEQFF.

This chain connects TRBV5-6 to TRBJ2-5; 7 nucleotides match TRBD1. V was pared by 0 bases and J by 10 bases, with 0 bases of the junction left unmatched. This CDR3 spans 11 amino acids. CDR1 SGHDT and CDR2 YYEEEE come from the germline V gene. In nucleotides, the CDR3 is TGTGCCAGCAGCTTGGACAGGGGCCAGTACTTC. Translated: CASSLDRGQYF.

The gene calls are TRBV6-1 and TRBJ1-1, with D tentatively TRBD1 (5 bases). The V and J ends lost 6 bases and 1 base respectively, with 9 bases between them. Germline CDR1 is MNHNS and CDR2 is SASEGT. This CDR3 contains 13 residues. Here the CDR3 DNA reads TGTGCCAGCAGCGGTAGGGGGAACACTGAAGCTTTCTTT. It codes for CASSGRGNTEAFF.

The rearrangement uses TRBV29-1 and TRBJ2-2; a possible D gene is TRBD1 (5 bases). V lost 5 bases, J lost 1 base, and 11 bases lay in between. Germline V CDR1 and CDR2: SQVTM, ANQGSEA. The CDR3 has 14 residues. The CDR3 here is CSVTGQKNTGELFF. Here the CDR3 DNA reads TGCAGCGTTACCGGACAAAAGAACACCGGGGAGCTGTTTTTT.

This clone showed up just once. The DNA for the CDR3 is TGTGCCAGCAGCGTAGGAGCGGGGCGTCACAATGAGCAGTTCTTC. It is translated as CASSVGAGRHNEQFF. The chain joins TRBV9 to TRBJ2-1; 7 bases agree with TRBD2. Trimming removed 0 bases from V and 5 bases from J; junction bases left unmatched: 5. The CDR3 has 15 amino acids. From germline, CDR1 is SGDLS and CDR2 YYNGEE.

This chain links TRBV28 with TRBJ1-5; D remains ambiguous. V was cut by 8 bases and J by 1 base, with 6 bases left in between. This CDR3 has 12 residues. Germline V lookup: CDR1 MDHEN, CDR2 SYDVKM. The CDR3 sequence is CASRLSNQPQHF. DNA for the CDR3: TGTGCCAGCCGACTGAGCAATCAGCCCCAGCATTTT.

This rearrangement joins TRBV2 to TRBJ1-2; no clear D gene. The V end lost 6 bases, the J end lost 0 bases, and 14 bases lay between the germline ends. The CDR3 sequence is 15 residues long. Germline V gene lookup returns CDR1 SNHLY and CDR2 FYNNEI. The CDR3 nucleotides read TGTGCCAGCAGGGCTGGACGGGAGGCTAACTATGGCTACACCTTC. This sequence encodes CASRAGREANYGYTF. Full variable domain (rest looked up from reference TRBV2 and TRBJ1-2): EPEVTQTPSHQVTQMGQEVILRCVPISNHLYFYWYRQILGQKVEFLVSFYNNEISEKSEIFDDQFSVERPDGSNFTLKIRSTKLEDSAMYFCASRAGREANYGYTFGSGTRLTVV.

This clone was detected a few times. The chain uses TRBV19 and TRBJ2-5, with D uncertain. This CDR3 comprises 13 residues. Trimming cost V 4 bases and J 2 bases, with 8 bases left between them. From germline, CDR1 is LNHDA and CDR2 SQIVND (reference sequence). The CDR3 DNA follows: TGTGCCAGTAGTAGGTCAACACAAGAGACCCAGTACTTC. Translating it yields CASSRSTQETQYF.

V is TRBV7-9 and J is TRBJ1-2; D may be TRBD1 (5 bases). V was trimmed by 3 bases and J by 1 base, leaving 9 bases between them. The CDR3 is 14 amino acids. Germline assignment: CDR1 SEHNR and CDR2 FQNEAQ (reference sequence). This CDR3 is CASSLGGHNYGYTF. CDR3 DNA sequence: TGTGCCAGCAGCTTGGGCGGACATAACTATGGCTACACCTTC.

The chain couples TRBV29-1 to TRBJ2-1, with TRBD2 matching 10 bases. With V trimmed by 4 bases and J by 8 bases, 5 bases remained unmatched. CDR1 and CDR2 (germline): SQVTM, ANQGSEA. This CDR3 spans 13 amino acids. CDR3 sequence: CSVGAGGLYEQFF. The CDR3 nucleotides read TGCAGCGTTGGAGCGGGAGGGCTCTATGAGCAGTTCTTC.

Only a few counts were recorded for this clone. Its ends do not fully match the called genes, so a read error is possible. This rearrangement joins TRBV7-2 to TRBJ2-2, with TRBD2 matching over 7 bases. Per the germline V gene, CDR1 is SGHTA and CDR2 is FQGNSA. The CDR3 extends over 14 amino acids. The CDR3 nucleotides read TGTGCCAGCAGCCAAAGCGGGAACAGCGGGGAGCTGTTTTTT. Translation gives CASSQSGNSGELFF.

As DNA, the CDR3 is TGTGCCAGCAGGCCCCAAGCCGAAGCTTTCTTT. It codes for CASRPQAEAFF. The chain is built from TRBV6-1 and TRBJ1-1; D is ambiguous. CDR1 and CDR2 (germline): MNHNS, SASEGT. The V end lost 6 bases, the J end lost 8 bases, and 10 bases lay between the germline ends. The CDR3 is made up of 11 amino acids.